The text below deals with one T cell receptor (beta chain). This clone has more than one count but fewer than ten. Its target antigen remains unknown. Nothing much larger sits one base from this clone, and base qualities are not available. The data were taken from a study of cytotoxic CD8 clonotypes in ibrutinib-treated CLL (dated by TCRdb to about 2021). Background on the whole study: In this cohort, about 16 patients were treatment-naive and roughly ten were relapsed/refractory, while around 17 had unmutated IGHV. Partial responses were observed in around 25 patients and complete responses in 2; after a median follow-up of 68 months, remission was maintained in approximately 14 patients and progression was observed in roughly twelve. Response samples were obtained after a median of roughly 13 months of treatment, with a range of roughly 6 to 40 months. An average of around 260,000 productive templates and 94,082 productive rearrangements was obtained per sample. Of the approximately 86 participants in the trial, roughly 25 had longitudinal samples available. Cryopreserved peripheral blood mononuclear cells were collected before treatment, at response, and at either disease progression or sustained remission. All remission and progressive disease samples were collected while patients were still receiving ibrutinib. Study-wide conclusions, independent of this receptor: At baseline, clonality was higher than in age-matched healthy donors and showed a strong correlation with circulating CD8+ T-cell counts. Public clonotypes were found to be uncommon and were observed to contract or remain stable during treatment; the increase in clonality was shown to reflect expansion of private clonotypes at ibrutinib response. An increase in clonality was observed at ibrutinib response, with clonality remaining stable during sustained remission and falling back toward baseline at progression. Sustained-remission and progressing patients did not have matched sampling times, and lymph node repertoires were not examined.

A MiSeq instrument was used for deep resolution sequencing, which targeted depths ranging from 1 in 1 million up to 1 in 200,000 T cells, with coverage averaging 10x for each clonotype. The immunoSEQ hsTCRB Kit was used to generate TCR beta libraries. The authors' pipeline ran thus. ImmunoSEQ Data Assistant and ImmunoSEQ Analyzer were used for data analysis, and V, D and J genes were assigned according to IMGT definitions. Clonality, which ranges from 0 to 1, was calculated by subtracting the normalized Shannon entropy of productive rearrangement frequencies from one. Only overrepresented clonotypes making up at least 0.05% of the repertoire of each patient were included in the public clonotype analysis. Some 14 age-matched healthy donor repertoires from immuneACCESS served as clonality controls. TCRdb mirrors the immuneACCESS table, restricted to in-frame sequences. Some clones are absent from its copies; in checked studies, under half trace to an unresolved V gene, and the reason for the others is unknown. The V and J calls and clone size are taken from that table; D and trimming were inferred from the DNA. The sample has about 160,000 clones on record, roughly 77% of them singletons. The ten most abundant clones make up around 2.1% of the sample.

The sample's time point label is to be understood as: approximately twelve months on ibrutinib. For TCR beta library preparation, roughly 2.2 micrograms of genomic DNA were isolated from cryopreserved PBMCs. Longitudinal blood samples from CLL patients on ibrutinib monotherapy were analyzed using high-throughput TCR beta sequencing. The patients took part in an open-label, single-center phase 2 trial of ibrutinib monotherapy. The CDR3, cysteine through phenylalanine, is 11 amino acids long. The DNA shown is the 33-base CDR3, in frame from base 1. V is cut by 1 base and J by 6 bases, and the space between the germline ends is 1 base. The germline V gene sets CDR1 to MDHEN and CDR2 to SYDVKM.

This clonotype was sampled from a human donor with chronic lymphocytic leukemia. The chain was built from TRBV28 and TRBJ1-3, with no reliable assignment of the D segment. The sequences come from PBMCs, collected after 12 months of ibrutinib treatment. Here the CDR3 is given as CASSLSNTIYF. The nucleotides read TGTGCCAGCAGTTTATCAAACACCATATATTTT. Joined to the reference TRBV28 and TRBJ1-3 proteins, this CDR3 gives the full variable domain: DVKVTQSSRYLVKRTGEKVFLECVQDMDHENMFWYRQDPGLGLRLIYFSYDVKMKEKGDIPEGYSVSREKKERFSLILESASTNQTSMYLCASSLSNTIYFGEGSWLTVV.